This TCR beta chain originates from a study of regulatory T cells in long-lasting Graves disease. General study results and limits: Persistent disease showed a preference for TRBV28, TRBJ1-2 and TRBJ2-5.

CDR1 SQVTM and CDR2 ANQGSEA come from the germline V gene. The J segment lost 1 base and the V segment lost 3 bases, leaving 5 bases of the junction unmatched. The CDR3 consists of 15 residues. To note about this clonotype: The antigen remains undetermined.

Stated time point: persistent/refractory GD, antithyroid drugs over 5 years with positive TRAb. PBMC RNA served as the TCR library source. The authors built TCR beta libraries using iRepertoire HTBI primers and Arm-PCR of CDR3 regions. TCRdb fed the multiplex PCR reads into MiXCR, producing one record per CDR3 protein. The sample carries under 500,000 distinct CDR3 sequences, under 25% recorded once. The TCR comes from a female donor with Graves disease. The sample in question was peripheral blood mononuclear cells (PBMCs), obtained when the disease was refractory, from a patient treated with antithyroid drugs. The rearrangement links TRBV29-1 to TRBJ2-4; 8 nucleotides agree with TRBD1. In DNA, the CDR3 is TGCAGCGTTGACCAGGGGGCGGGGGCCAAAAACATTCAGTACTTC. It specifies CSVDQGAGAKNIQYF. Using reference TRBV29-1 and TRBJ2-4 for the parts outside the CDR3, the full variable domain is SAVISQKPSRDICQRGTSLTIQCQVDSQVTMMFWYRQQPGQSLTLIATANQGSEATYESGFVIDKFPISRPNLTFSTLTVSNMSPEDSSIYLCSVDQGAGAKNIQYFGAGTRLSVL.